This T cell receptor (beta chain) was observed in a study of T-cell reconstitution after alpha-beta-depleted transplantation in children. This CDR3 comprises 16 residues. Germline CDR1 reads SGHDT; CDR2 reads YYEEEE. Trimming stripped 0 bases from V and 0 bases from J, with 12 bases between. This sample's TCRbeta library carried unique molecular identifier barcodes. TCRdb itself ran the PCR reads through MiXCR, one entry per CDR3 protein. The sample contains about 360,000 distinct CDR3 sequences, about an eighth of which appear only once. The clonotype comes from a human donor who donated a stem cell graft to a child with Fanconi anemia. Specimen: PBMCs, collected from the stem cell graft. The chain uses TRBV5-6 and TRBJ1-1; D remains unclear. CDR3 DNA sequence: TGTGCCAGCAGCTTGGATCTCAGCGAGATGAACACTGAAGCTTTCTTT. Protein sequence: CASSLDLSEMNTEAFF. Variable domain in full (rest from reference TRBV5-6 and TRBJ1-1): DAGVTQSPTHLIKTRGQQVTLRCSPKSGHDTVSWYQQALGQGPQFIFQYYEEEERQRGNFPDRFSGHQFPNYSSELNVNALLLGDSALYLCASSLDLSEMNTEAFFGQGTRLTVV.